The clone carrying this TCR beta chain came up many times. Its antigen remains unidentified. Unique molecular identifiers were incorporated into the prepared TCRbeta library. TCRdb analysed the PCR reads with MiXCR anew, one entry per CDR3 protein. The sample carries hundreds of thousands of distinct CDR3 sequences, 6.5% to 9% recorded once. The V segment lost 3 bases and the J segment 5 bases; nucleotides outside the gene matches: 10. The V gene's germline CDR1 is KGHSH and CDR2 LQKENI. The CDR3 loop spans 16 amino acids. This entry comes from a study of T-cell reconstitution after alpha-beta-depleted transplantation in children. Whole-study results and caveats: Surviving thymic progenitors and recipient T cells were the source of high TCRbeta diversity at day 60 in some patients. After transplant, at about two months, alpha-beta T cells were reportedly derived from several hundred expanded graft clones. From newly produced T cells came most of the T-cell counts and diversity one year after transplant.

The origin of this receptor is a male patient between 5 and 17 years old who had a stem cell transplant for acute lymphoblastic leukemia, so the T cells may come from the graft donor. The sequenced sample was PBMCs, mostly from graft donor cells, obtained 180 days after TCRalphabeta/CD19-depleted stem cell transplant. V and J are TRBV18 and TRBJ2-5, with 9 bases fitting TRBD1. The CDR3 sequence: CASSPLPTGGSETQYF. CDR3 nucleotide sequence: TGTGCCAGCTCACCTCTTCCGACAGGGGGAAGTGAGACCCAGTACTTC.